Below, 28 T cell receptor beta chains from the same sample are listed, as sequenced in a study of control samples from healthy donors and cancer patients. Assay used: immunoSEQ multiplex PCR; TCRdb lists only in-frame clones, some missing. Here the sample spans approximately 210,000 clones, roughly nine tenths being singletons. Sequenced material: blood. Receptors were obtained from a man between 25 and 39 years old in good health.

This clone showed up just once. The J gene is TRBJ2-1, the V gene TRBV5-1, with 10 bases fitting TRBD1. The V gene's germline CDR1 is SGHRS and CDR2 YFSETQ. There are 14 residues in the CDR3. V lost 0 bases to trimming and J lost 9 bases; unmatched junction nucleotides: 3. CDR3 sequence (DNA): TGCGCCAGCAGCTTGGAGTGGACAGGGGGTGAGCAGTTCTTC. This codes for CASSLEWTGGEQFF.

This rearrangement joins TRBV21-1 to TRBJ1-2; the DNA was not used to check the table's D call, TRBD1. TRBV21-1 is classified as a pseudogene. This CDR3 spans 17 amino acids. The CDR3 loop is CASSKFLAGQGADGYTF. CDR3 nucleotides: TGTGCCAGCAGCAAATTTCTGGCGGGACAGGGGGCGGACGGCTACACCTTC.

The V and J genes are TRBV5-1 and TRBJ1-1, with 8 bases identical to TRBD1. Germline CDR1 SGHRS, CDR2 YFSETQ. The junction had 7 bases not matched to a gene; V was cut back by 3 bases and J by 3 bases. The length of the CDR3 is 15 residues. The DNA of the CDR3 is TGCGCCAGCAGCTCCCGGACAGGGTGGGACACTGAAGCTTTCTTT. It translates to CASSSRTGWDTEAFF.

This rearrangement joins TRBV7-9 to TRBJ2-3; 13 bases match TRBD2. The V segment lost 5 bases and the J segment 4 bases; nucleotides outside the gene matches: 9. Germline V gene data show CDR1 as SEHNR and CDR2 as FQNEAQ (reference sequence). This CDR3 region has 17 residues. The CDR3 loop reads CASSDTSGGAVSDTQYF. CDR3 coding DNA: TGTGCCAGCAGCGACACTAGCGGGGGGGCGGTCTCAGATACGCAGTATTTT.

V gene TRBV5-5 combines with J gene TRBJ2-1; D gene unclear. The V end was cut by 4 bases, the J end by 7 bases, with 18 bases between. CDR3 length: 15 amino acids. Germline V CDR1 and CDR2: SGHKS, YYEKEE (reference sequence). The DNA of the CDR3 is TGTGCCAGCAGCCGGGCGTTCGTTTTGGGTAATGAGCAGTTCTTC. This encodes CASSRAFVLGNEQFF.

The sample holds one count of this clone. The chain couples TRBV18 to TRBJ2-6; D not resolved. The CDR3 is made up of 17 amino acids. V was shortened by 3 bases and J by 2 bases, with 14 bases between the two germline ends. Germline lookup yields CDR1 KGHSH and CDR2 LQKENI. The CDR3 DNA reads TGTGCCAGCTCACCCCTCGCAGATGGCGCTGGGGCCAACGTCCTGACTTTC. This gives the protein CASSPLADGAGANVLTF.

The chain employs TRBV7-8 and TRBJ1-6, with TRBD1 matching 7 bases. This CDR3 has 15 amino acids. CDR1 and CDR2 from the germline V gene are SGHVS and FQNEAQ. The V segment lost 0 bases and the J segment 5 bases; nucleotides outside the gene matches: 1. CDR3 nucleotide sequence: TGTGCCAGCAGCTTAGCTGGGACAGATAATTCACCCCTCCACTTT. Amino acids: CASSLAGTDNSPLHF.

V gene TRBV4-1 combines with J gene TRBJ2-1, with 7 bases lining up with TRBD1. Per the germline V gene, CDR1 is MGHRA and CDR2 is YSYEKL. The CDR3 has 19 residues. Trimming removed 0 bases from V and 3 bases from J; junction bases left unmatched: 14. The CDR3 is CASSQEGSGQRGLYNEQFF. In DNA form, the CDR3 reads TGCGCCAGCAGCCAAGAGGGGTCGGGACAGCGAGGCCTCTACAATGAGCAGTTCTTC.

The table lists this clone with a count of one. V is TRBV5-1 and J is TRBJ2-7; weak D call: TRBD2 (5 bases). Germline V CDR1 and CDR2: SGHRS, YFSETQ. The CDR3 is 12 amino acids. With 5 bases removed from V and 5 bases from J, the gap between germline ends came to 11 bases. The CDR3 region has the DNA TGCGCCAGCAGTCCGGCGCGGGACGAGCAGTACTTC. This codes for CASSPARDEQYF.

This clone appeared a single time. J is TRBJ1-4 and V is TRBV2, with D possibly being TRBD1 (6 bases). CDR3 size: 14 residues. Trimming pared 7 bases from V and 7 bases from J, leaving 16 bases between. Germline V lookup: CDR1 SNHLY, CDR2 FYNNEI. CDR3 DNA: TGTGCCAGCACCATGTCGGGGGCTGGTGAAAAACTGTTTTTT. Residues: CASTMSGAGEKLFF.

This clone was seen just once. The gene calls are TRBV19 and TRBJ2-3, with 8 bases that match TRBD1. Germline assignment: CDR1 LNHDA and CDR2 SQIVND (reference sequence). The J segment lost 10 bases and the V segment lost 6 bases, leaving 9 bases of the junction unmatched. The CDR3 is 13 amino acids. CDR3 nucleotides: TGTGCCAGTAGCGAAACAGACAGGGGTTCGCAGTATTTT. Its protein is CASSETDRGSQYF.

The CDR3 DNA follows: TGTGCCAGTAGTATGGTATCCTACAATGAGCAGTTCTTC. Translated: CASSMVSYNEQFF. J is TRBJ2-1 and V is TRBV19; D is undetermined. Germline loops: CDR1 LNHDA, CDR2 SQIVND (reference sequence). Trimming shortened V by 3 bases and J by 1 base, and 4 bases separated the two germline ends. The length of the CDR3 is 13 residues.

The rearrangement links TRBV5-4 to TRBJ1-2, with D perhaps matching TRBD1 (5 bases). Germline V gives CDR1 SGHNT, CDR2 YYREEE (reference sequence). This CDR3 contains 13 residues. V lost 2 bases and J lost 8, with 13 bases in between. The CDR3 loop is CASSFGREGGYTF. CDR3 bases: TGTGCCAGCAGCTTCGGCAGGGAAGGGGGCTACACCTTC.

The J gene is TRBJ2-3, the V gene TRBV7-6; 8 bases line up with TRBD2. Germline V gene data show CDR1 as SGHVS and CDR2 as FNYEAQ. This CDR3 has 14 amino acids. V shed 5 bases and J 5 bases; nucleotides not matched to a gene: 6. The CDR3 nucleotides are TGTGCCAGCAGCCTGGCGGGGGGCGTAGATACGCAGTATTTT. Amino acid sequence: CASSLAGGVDTQYF.

V usage is TRBV2 and J usage is TRBJ1-4; D uncertain. This CDR3 has 15 amino acids. With 2 bases removed from V and 0 bases from J, the gap between germline ends came to 7 bases. Germline CDR1 SNHLY, CDR2 FYNNEI. The CDR3 sequence: CASSEKPATNEKLFF. CDR3 nucleotides: TGTGCCAGCAGTGAAAAACCTGCAACTAATGAAAAACTGTTTTTT.

The chain couples TRBV6-2 or TRBV6-3 to TRBJ1-1; D not certain. Germline V gives CDR1 MNHEY, CDR2 SVGEGT. The ends were cut back, 2 bases at V and 8 bases at J, with 12 bases in the middle. CDR3 length: 13 residues. CDR3 DNA: TGTGCCAGCAGTTACGTTGCAGGAGCGGAAGCTTTCTTT. This gives the protein CASSYVAGAEAFF.

The chain couples TRBV6-1 to TRBJ1-1; the D is unclear. The CDR3 is 13 residues long. Per germline, CDR1 MNHNS and CDR2 SASEGT. The V end lost 2 bases, the J end lost 2 bases, and 6 bases lay between the germline ends. This chain's CDR3 is CASSEKDNTEAFF. CDR3 bases: TGTGCCAGCAGTGAAAAGGACAACACTGAAGCTTTCTTT.

The gene calls are TRBV7-2 and TRBJ2-3; a weak D match, TRBD2 (6 bases). CDR1 is SGHTA, CDR2 FQGNSA, per germline. V lost 2 bases, J lost 6 bases, and 18 bases lay in between. The CDR3 is 16 amino acids. The CDR3 DNA is TGTGCCAGCAGCTTACTGGGCGGGGTTGGAGGGGATACGCAGTATTTT. This sequence encodes CASSLLGGVGGDTQYF.

V and J are TRBV19 and TRBJ2-3, with D unclear. Germline V CDR1 and CDR2: LNHDA, SQIVND (reference sequence). The CDR3 spans 13 residues. Between the trimmed V and J ends, which lost 7 bases and 1 base, there was a span of 9 bases. CDR3 in amino acids: CASTNMGTDTQYF. CDR3 sequence (DNA): TGTGCCAGTACCAACATGGGCACAGATACGCAGTATTTT. The whole variable domain, filled in from reference TRBV19 and TRBJ2-3, reads DGGITQSPKYLFRKEGQNVTLSCEQNLNHDAMYWYRQDPGQGLRLIYYSQIVNDFQKGDIAEGYSVSREKKESFPLTVTSAQKNPTAFYLCASTNMGTDTQYFGPGTRLTVL.

This chain connects TRBV18 to TRBJ1-1; D unclear. The length of the CDR3 is 11 residues. The germline gives CDR1 KGHSH, CDR2 LQKENI. V lost 4 bases and J lost 4, with 4 bases in between. CDR3 coding DNA: TGTGCCAGCTCACGGGTCACTGAAGCTTTCTTT. Amino acid sequence: CASSRVTEAFF.

This clone was seen just once. The CDR3 sequence is CASSIGGGQGAYEQYF. CDR3 DNA: TGTGCCAGTAGTATAGGGGGGGGACAGGGAGCCTACGAGCAGTACTTC. The chain uses TRBV19 and TRBJ2-7; 9 bases agree with TRBD1. Germline V gene data show CDR1 as LNHDA and CDR2 as SQIVND (reference sequence). The J segment lost 2 bases and the V segment lost 1 base, leaving 6 bases of the junction unmatched. The CDR3 loop spans 16 amino acids.

This sequence joins TRBV10-2 and TRBJ2-3; TRBD2 matches at 8 bases. CDR1 and CDR2 from the germline V gene are WSHSY and SAAADI. V lost 7 bases, J lost 2 bases, and 5 bases stayed unmatched. This CDR3 comprises 14 residues. CDR3 nucleotides: TGCGCCAGCATGGAAGCGGGGGACACAGATACGCAGTATTTT. This encodes CASMEAGDTDTQYF.

J is TRBJ2-7 and V is TRBV7-2; 15 positions agree with TRBD2. The CDR3 spans 19 residues. CDR1 SGHTA and CDR2 FQGNSA come from the germline V gene. V lost 4 bases and J lost 0; bases outside the gene matches: 10. The CDR3 DNA follows: TGTGCCAGCAGCTGGAGACCCGGGACTAGCGGGGGGCTCTCCTACGAGCAGTACTTC. It is translated as CASSWRPGTSGGLSYEQYF.

The chain employs TRBV5-1 and TRBJ2-1, with D uncertain. This CDR3 has 14 residues. CDR1 SGHRS and CDR2 YFSETQ come from the germline V gene. Trimming shortened V by 0 bases and J by 1 base, and 5 bases separated the two germline ends. This CDR3 is CASSLESSYNEQFF. CDR3 sequence (DNA): TGCGCCAGCAGCTTGGAGAGTTCCTACAATGAGCAGTTCTTC.

J is TRBJ1-2 and V is TRBV11-2; no definite D call. CDR1 and CDR2 from the germline V gene are SGHAT and FQNNGV. Trimming pared 0 bases from V and 4 bases from J, leaving 6 bases between. The CDR3 extends over 13 amino acids. This chain's CDR3 is CASSLDGGYGYTF. In DNA form, the CDR3 reads TGTGCCAGCAGCTTAGACGGCGGCTATGGCTACACCTTC.

This chain uses TRBV20-1 with TRBJ2-7; D remains unclear. CDR1 DFQATT and CDR2 SNEGSKA come from the germline V gene (reference sequence). With 3 bases removed from V and 0 bases from J, the gap between germline ends came to 15 bases. CDR3 length: 15 amino acids. The CDR3 sequence: CSASEVFYSSYEQYF. For the CDR3, the DNA is TGCAGTGCTAGTGAAGTCTTTTATAGCTCCTACGAGCAGTACTTC.

This chain joins TRBV2 and TRBJ1-6; D is uncertain. The V and J ends lost 7 bases and 8 bases respectively, with 15 bases between them. CDR1 is SNHLY and CDR2 is FYNNEI in the germline V gene. The CDR3 totals 14 residues. The CDR3 DNA sequence: TGTGCCAGCAAGGCCGAACAGACATATTCACCCCTCCACTTT. It codes for CASKAEQTYSPLHF.

J is TRBJ2-2 and V is TRBV19, with TRBD1 matching 8 bases. The V segment lost 4 bases and the J segment 6 bases; nucleotides outside the gene matches: 7. This CDR3 has 15 residues. CDR1 LNHDA and CDR2 SQIVND come from the germline V gene (reference sequence). The CDR3 loop reads CASSTDRAGSGELFF. As DNA, the CDR3 is TGTGCCAGTAGTACGGACAGGGCAGGGTCCGGGGAGCTGTTTTTT.